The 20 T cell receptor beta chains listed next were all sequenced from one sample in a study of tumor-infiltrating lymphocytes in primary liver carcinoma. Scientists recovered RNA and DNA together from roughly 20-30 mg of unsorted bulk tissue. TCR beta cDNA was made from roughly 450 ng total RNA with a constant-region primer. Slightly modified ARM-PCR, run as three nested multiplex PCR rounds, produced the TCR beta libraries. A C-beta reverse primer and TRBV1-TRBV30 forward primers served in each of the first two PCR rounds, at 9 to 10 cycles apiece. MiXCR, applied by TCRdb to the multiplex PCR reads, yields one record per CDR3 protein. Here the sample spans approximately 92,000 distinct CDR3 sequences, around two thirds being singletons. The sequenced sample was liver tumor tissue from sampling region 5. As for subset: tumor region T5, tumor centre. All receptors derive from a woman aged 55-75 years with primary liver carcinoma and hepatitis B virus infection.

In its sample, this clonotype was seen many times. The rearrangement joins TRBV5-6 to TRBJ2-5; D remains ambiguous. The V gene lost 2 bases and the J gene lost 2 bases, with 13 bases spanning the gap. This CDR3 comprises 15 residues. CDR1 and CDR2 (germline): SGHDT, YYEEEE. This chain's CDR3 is CASSLQTAIQETQYF. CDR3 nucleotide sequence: TGTGCCAGCAGCTTACAGACGGCTATTCAAGAGACCCAGTACTTC.

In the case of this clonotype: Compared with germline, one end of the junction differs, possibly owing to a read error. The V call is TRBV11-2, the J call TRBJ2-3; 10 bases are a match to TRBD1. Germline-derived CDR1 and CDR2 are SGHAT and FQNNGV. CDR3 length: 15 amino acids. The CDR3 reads CVSSPLTGGIDTQYF. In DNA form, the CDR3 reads TGTGTCAGCAGCCCCCTGACAGGGGGCATAGATACGCAGTATTTT.

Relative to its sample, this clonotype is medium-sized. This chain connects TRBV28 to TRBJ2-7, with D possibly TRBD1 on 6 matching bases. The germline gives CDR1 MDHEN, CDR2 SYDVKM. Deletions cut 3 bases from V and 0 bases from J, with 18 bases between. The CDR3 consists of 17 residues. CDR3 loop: CASSFQLRDTSSYEQYF. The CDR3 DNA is TGTGCCAGCAGTTTTCAACTCCGGGACACTTCCTCCTACGAGCAGTACTTC. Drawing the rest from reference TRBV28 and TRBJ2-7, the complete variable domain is DVKVTQSSRYLVKRTGEKVFLECVQDMDHENMFWYRQDPGLGLRLIYFSYDVKMKEKGDIPEGYSVSREKKERFSLILESASTNQTSMYLCASSFQLRDTSSYEQYFGPGTRLTVT.

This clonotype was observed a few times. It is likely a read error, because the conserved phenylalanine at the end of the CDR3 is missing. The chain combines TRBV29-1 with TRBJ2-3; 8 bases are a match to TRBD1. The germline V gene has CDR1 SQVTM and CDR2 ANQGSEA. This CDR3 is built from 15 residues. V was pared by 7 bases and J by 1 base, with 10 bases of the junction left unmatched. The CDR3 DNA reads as TGCAGCGCTATGACAGGGGTCAGCGGCACAGATACGCAGTATCTT. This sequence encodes CSAMTGVSGTDTQYL.

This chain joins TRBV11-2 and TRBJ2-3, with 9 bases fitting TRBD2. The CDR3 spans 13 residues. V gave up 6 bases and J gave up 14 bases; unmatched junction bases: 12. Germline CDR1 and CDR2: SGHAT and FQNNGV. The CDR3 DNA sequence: TGTGCCAGCAGATCTAGACAAGCGGGAGGCCGGTATTTT. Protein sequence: CASRSRQAGGRYF.

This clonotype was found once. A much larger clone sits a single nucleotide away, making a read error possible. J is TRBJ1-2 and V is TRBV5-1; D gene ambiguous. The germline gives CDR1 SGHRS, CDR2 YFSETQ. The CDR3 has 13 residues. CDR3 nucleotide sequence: TGCGCCTGCAGCTCTCGGTGGTCCTATGGCTACACCTTC. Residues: CACSSRWSYGYTF.

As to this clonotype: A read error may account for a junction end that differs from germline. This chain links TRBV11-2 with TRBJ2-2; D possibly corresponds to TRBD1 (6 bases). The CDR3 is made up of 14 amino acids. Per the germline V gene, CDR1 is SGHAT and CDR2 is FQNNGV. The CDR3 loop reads CASSLERGSRGLFF. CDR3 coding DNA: TGTGCCAGCAGTTTAGAAAGGGGGTCCAGGGGCCTGTTTTTT.

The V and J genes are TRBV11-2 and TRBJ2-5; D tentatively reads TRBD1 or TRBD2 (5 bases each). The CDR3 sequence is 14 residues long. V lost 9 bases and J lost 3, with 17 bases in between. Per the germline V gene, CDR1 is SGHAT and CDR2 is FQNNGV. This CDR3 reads CARSRREPEETQYF. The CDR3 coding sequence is TGTGCCAGGAGCCGCAGGGAGCCTGAAGAGACCCAGTACTTC. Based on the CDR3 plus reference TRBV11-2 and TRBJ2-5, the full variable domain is EAGVAQSPRYKIIEKRQSVAFWCNPISGHATLYWYQQILGQGPKLLIQFQNNGVVDDSQLPKDRFSAERLKGVDSTLKIQPAKLEDSAVYLCARSRREPEETQYFGPGTRLLVL.

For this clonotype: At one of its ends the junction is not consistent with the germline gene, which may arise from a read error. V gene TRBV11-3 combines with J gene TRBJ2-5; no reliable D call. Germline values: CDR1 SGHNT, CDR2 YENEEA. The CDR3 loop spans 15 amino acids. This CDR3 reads CTSSAGRAAQETQYF. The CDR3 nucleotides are TGTACCAGCAGTGCAGGACGCGCGGCACAAGAGACCCAGTATTTC.

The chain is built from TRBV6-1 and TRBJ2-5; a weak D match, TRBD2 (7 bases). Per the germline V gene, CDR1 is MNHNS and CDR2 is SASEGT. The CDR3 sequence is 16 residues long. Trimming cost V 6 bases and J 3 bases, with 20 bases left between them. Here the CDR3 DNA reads TGTGCCAGCAGGAAGTTCTGGATAGGGGGGGAAGAGACCCAGTACTTC. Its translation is CASRKFWIGGEETQYF.

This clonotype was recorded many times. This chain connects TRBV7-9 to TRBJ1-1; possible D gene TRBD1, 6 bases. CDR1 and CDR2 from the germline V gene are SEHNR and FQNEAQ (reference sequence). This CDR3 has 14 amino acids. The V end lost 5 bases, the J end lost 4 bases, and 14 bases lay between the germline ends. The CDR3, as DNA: TGTGCCAGCAGCGAAAGCGGAGGGGGCACTGAAGCTTTCTTT. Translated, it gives CASSESGGGTEAFF. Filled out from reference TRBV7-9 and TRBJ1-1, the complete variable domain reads DTGVSQNPRHKITKRGQNVTFRCDPISEHNRLYWYRQTLGQGPEFLTYFQNEAQLEKSRLLSDRFSAERPKGSFSTLEIQRTEQGDSAMYLCASSESGGGTEAFFGQGTRLTVV.

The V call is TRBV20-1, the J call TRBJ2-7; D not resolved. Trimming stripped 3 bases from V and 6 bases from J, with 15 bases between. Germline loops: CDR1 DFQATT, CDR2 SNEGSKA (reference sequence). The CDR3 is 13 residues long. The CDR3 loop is CSASHSVAVEQYF. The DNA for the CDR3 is TGCAGTGCTAGTCATTCGGTGGCCGTCGAGCAGTACTTC.

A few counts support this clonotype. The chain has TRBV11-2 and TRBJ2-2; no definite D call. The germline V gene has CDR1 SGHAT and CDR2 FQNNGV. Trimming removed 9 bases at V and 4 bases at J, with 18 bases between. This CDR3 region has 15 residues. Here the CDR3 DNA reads TGTGCCAGTAGCCCTATCACAGAGTCCACCGGGGAGCTGTTTTTT. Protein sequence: CASSPITESTGELFF.

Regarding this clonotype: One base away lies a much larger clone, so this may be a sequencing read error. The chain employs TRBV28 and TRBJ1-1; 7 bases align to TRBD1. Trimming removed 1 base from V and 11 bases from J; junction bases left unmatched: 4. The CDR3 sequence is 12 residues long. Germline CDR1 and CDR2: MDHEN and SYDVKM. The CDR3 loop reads CASSLSTGNAFF. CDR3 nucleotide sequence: TGTGCCAGCAGTTTATCGACAGGGAATGCTTTCTTT.

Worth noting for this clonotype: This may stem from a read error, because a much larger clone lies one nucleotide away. The CDR3 here is CASSFWPSGNIGELFF. The CDR3 nucleotides are TGTGCCAGCAGTTTTTGGCCTAGCGGGAACATCGGGGAGCTGTTTTTT. V gene TRBV28 combines with J gene TRBJ2-2; 9 bases line up with TRBD2. Germline CDR1 is MDHEN and CDR2 is SYDVKM. This CDR3 is built from 16 residues.

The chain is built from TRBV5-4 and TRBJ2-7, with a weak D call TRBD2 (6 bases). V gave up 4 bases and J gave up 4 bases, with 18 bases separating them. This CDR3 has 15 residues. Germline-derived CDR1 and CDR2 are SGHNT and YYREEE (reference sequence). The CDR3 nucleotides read TGTGCCAGCAGCCGTTATGGAGGGAGGATGTACGAGCAGTACTTC. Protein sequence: CASSRYGGRMYEQYF.

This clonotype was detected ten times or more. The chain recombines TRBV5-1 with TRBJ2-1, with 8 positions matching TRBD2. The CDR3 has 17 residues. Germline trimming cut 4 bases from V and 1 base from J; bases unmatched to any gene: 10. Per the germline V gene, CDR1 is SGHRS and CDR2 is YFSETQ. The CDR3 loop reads CASSPQTSSGSYNEQFF. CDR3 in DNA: TGCGCCAGCAGCCCCCAAACTTCTAGCGGGTCCTACAATGAGCAGTTCTTC.

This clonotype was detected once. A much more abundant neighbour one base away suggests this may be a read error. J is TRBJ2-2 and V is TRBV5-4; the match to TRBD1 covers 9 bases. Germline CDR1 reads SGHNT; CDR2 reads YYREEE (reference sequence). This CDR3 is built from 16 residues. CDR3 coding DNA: TGTGCCAGCAGCCCTAACAGGGGGCAGGTCACCGGGGACCTGTTTTTT. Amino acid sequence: CASSPNRGQVTGDLFF.

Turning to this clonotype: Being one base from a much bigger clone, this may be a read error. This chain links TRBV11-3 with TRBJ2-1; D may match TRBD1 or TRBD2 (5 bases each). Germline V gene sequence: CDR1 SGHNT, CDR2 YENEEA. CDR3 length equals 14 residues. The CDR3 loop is CASSLGGPYNKQFF. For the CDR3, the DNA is TGTGCCAGCAGCTTAGGGGGACCATACAATAAGCAGTTCTTC.

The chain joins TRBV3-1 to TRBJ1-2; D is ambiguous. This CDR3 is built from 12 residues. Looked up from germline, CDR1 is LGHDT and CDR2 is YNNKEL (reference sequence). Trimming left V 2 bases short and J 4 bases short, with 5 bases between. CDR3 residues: CASSQSTYGYTF. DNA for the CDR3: TGTGCCAGCAGCCAAAGTACCTATGGCTACACCTTC.